Presented here are 2 T cell receptor beta chains from one specimen sequenced in a study of T cell responses to AZD1222 COVID-19 vaccine. Some clones are missing from TCRdb's copy, which holds only in-frame ones; the method was immunoSEQ multiplex PCR. This sample has approximately 74,000 clones, with roughly 90% found just once. The starting material was peripheral blood, obtained on day 0 of AZD1222 vaccination. The receptors here all came from an adult in good health.

This chain uses TRBV6-5 with TRBJ1-3; weak D call: TRBD1 (6 bases). V was cut by 6 bases and J by 1 base, with 13 bases left in between. The CDR3 runs 15 residues. The germline CDR1 and CDR2 sequences are MNHEY and SVGAGI. CDR3 sequence: CASSRTDRSGNTIYF. The DNA for the CDR3 is TGTGCCAGCAGCCGAACTGACAGGTCTGGAAACACCATATATTTT.

The chain combines TRBV5-1 with TRBJ2-1, with 7 bases lining up with TRBD1. With V trimmed by 0 bases and J by 6 bases, 3 bases remained unmatched. CDR1 is SGHRS and CDR2 is YFSETQ in the germline V gene. The CDR3 is 14 residues long. In nucleotides, the CDR3 is TGCGCCAGCAGCTTGGAGGGGGCGAGCAATGAGCAGTTCTTC. This translates into CASSLEGASNEQFF.